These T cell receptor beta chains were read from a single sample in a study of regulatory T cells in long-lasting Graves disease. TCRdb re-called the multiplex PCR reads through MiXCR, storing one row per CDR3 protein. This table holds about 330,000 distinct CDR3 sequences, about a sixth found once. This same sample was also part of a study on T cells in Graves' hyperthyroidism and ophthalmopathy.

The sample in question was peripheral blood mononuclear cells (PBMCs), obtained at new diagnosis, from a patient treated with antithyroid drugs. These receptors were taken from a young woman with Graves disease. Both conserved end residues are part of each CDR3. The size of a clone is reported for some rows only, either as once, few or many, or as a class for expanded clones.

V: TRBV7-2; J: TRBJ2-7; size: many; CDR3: CASSLDGTGLTYEQYF
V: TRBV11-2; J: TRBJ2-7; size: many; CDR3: CASSFGLSYEQYF
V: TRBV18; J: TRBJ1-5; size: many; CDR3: CASSPLGSNQPQHF
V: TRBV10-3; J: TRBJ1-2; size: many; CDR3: CATLAGEPNGYTF
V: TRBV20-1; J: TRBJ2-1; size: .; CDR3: CSASRMTGNNEQFF
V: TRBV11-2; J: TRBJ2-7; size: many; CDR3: CASSSLTGTAYEQYF
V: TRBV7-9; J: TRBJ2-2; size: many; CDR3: CASSPSLNTGELFF
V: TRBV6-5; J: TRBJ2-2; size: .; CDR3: CASSYSNNAGELFF
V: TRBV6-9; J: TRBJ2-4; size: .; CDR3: CASSYSARTSGQSNVQYF
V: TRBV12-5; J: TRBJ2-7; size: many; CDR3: CASGYDSRDDSYEQYF
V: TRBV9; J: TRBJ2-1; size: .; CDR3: CASSVEESRGGNYEQFF
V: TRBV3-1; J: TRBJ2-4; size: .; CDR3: CASSQEGGLAKNIQYF
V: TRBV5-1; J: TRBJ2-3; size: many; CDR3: CASSLSGRAGTDTQYF
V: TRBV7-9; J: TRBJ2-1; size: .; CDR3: CASRERTSGDYNEQFF
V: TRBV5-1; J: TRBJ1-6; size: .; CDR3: CASSLDQKRSPLHF
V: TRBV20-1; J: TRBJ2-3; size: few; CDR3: CSASFGGPKDTQYF
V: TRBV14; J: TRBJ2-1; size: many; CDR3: CASSQYATGNNEQFF
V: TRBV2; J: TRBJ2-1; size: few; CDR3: CASRGRESTHNEQFF
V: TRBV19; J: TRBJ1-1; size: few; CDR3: CASSREGITEAFF
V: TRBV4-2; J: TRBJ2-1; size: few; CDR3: CARGNEQFF
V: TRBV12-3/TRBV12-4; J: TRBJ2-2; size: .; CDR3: CASSSGGARTGELFF
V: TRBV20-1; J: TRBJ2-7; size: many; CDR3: CSARTSGRYEQYF
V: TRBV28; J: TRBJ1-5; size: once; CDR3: CASKRQGAVQPQHF
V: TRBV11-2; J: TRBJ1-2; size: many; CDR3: CAERVGDGYTF
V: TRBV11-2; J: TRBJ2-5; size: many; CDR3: CASSKTGGGETQYF
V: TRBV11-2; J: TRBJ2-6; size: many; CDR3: CASSLAFSAGSGANVLTF
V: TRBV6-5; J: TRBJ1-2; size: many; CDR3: CASSSQSNYGYTF
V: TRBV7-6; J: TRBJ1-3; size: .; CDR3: CASSHPPGSSGNTIYF
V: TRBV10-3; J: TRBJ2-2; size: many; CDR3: CAISESRRGVSGELFF
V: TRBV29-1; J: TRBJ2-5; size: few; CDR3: CSVGGVVQETQYF
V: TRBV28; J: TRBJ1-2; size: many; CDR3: CASSLWVSRTGDRPHYGYTF
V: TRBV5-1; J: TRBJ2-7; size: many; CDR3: CASSPRLAGGGYEQYF
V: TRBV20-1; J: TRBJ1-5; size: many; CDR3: CSAPSLDRAQPQHF
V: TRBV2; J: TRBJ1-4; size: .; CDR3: CASRRDRGGTNEKLFF
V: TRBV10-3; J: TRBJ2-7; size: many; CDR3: CAISLGQDEQYF
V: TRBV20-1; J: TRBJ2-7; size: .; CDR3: CSAPSAGGLPYEQYF
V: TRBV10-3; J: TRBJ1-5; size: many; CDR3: CAIRQGEGQPQHF
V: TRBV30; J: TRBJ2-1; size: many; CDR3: CAWSDGGGYNEQFF
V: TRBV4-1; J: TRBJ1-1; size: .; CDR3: CASSQDPGLSTATEAFF
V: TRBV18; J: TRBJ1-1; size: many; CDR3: CASSPPGDEMKAFF
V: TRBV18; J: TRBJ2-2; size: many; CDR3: CASSAQVTGELFF
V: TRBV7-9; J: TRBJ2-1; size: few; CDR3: CASSSAAGDEQFF
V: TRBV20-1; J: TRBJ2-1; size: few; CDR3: CSAGQLGAYNEQFF